The source of this TCR beta chain is a study of blood T cell repertoires in COVID-19. The overall study: Some COVID-19 samples were acute and others convalescent; all came from the United States, Italy and Spain.

Original analysis: Reference gene primers were amplified, and this amplification served to estimate nucleated cell counts. Data came from immunoSEQ multiplex PCR; TCRdb stores just in-frame clones and leaves some out. That table supplies the V and J calls and clone size; D and trimming were determined from the DNA. The data contain roughly 260,000 clones, about 80% of them singletons. Germline CDR1 is SGHRS and CDR2 is YFSETQ. The CDR3 sequence is 15 residues long. After removal of 4 bases from V and 5 bases from J, the junction contained 1 base not matched to a gene. In this sample, this clone turned up once.

The sequenced material came from PBMCs or T cells enriched from blood (not recorded which). The chain employs TRBV5-1 and TRBJ2-1, with 15 bases fitting TRBD2. This sequence was found in a woman aged 40 to 50 who had been exposed to COVID-19. In nucleotides, the CDR3 is TGCGCCAGCAGCGGACTAGCGGGGGGGAACAATGAGCAGTTCTTC. As protein: CASSGLAGGNNEQFF.